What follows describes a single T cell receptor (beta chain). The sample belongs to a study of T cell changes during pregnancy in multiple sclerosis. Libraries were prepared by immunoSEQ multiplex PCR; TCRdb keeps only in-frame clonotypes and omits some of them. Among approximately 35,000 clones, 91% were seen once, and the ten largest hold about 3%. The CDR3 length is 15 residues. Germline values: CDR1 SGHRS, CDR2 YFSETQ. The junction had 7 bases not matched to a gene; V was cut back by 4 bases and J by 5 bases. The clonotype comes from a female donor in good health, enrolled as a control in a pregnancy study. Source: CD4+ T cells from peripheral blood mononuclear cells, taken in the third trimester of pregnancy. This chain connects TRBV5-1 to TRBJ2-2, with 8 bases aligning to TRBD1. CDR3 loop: CASSVGQGRTGELFF. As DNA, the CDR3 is TGCGCCAGCAGCGTCGGACAGGGAAGGACCGGGGAGCTGTTTTTT.